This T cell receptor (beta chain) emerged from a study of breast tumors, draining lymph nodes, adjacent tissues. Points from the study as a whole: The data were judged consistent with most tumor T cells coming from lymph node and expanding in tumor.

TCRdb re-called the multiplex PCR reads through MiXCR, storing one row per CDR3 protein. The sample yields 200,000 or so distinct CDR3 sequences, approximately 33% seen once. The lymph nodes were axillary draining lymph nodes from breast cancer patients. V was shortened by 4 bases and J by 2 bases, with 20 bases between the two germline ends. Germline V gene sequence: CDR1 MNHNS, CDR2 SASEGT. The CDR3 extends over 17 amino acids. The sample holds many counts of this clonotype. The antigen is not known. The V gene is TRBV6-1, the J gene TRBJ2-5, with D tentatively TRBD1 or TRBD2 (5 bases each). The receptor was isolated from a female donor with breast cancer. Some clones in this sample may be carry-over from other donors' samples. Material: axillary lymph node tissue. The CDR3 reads CASSAGTAPTFQETQYF. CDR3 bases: TGTGCCAGCAGTGCGGGGACGGCACCGACCTTTCAAGAGACCCAGTACTTC.